This TCR beta chain was observed in a study of regulatory T cells in long-lasting Graves disease. General study results and limits: TRBV28, TRBJ1-2 and TRBJ2-5 were favored in persistent disease.

Time point indicated: newly diagnosed GD, antithyroid drugs for less than 3 months. Construction of the TCR library relied on RNA isolated from PBMCs. Per American Thyroid Association guidelines, Graves' disease was diagnosed. Each patient gave 7 to 9 milliliters of EDTA-anticoagulated peripheral blood. This clonotype was observed at least ten times. Its antigen remains unidentified. To make TCR beta libraries, researchers used iRepertoire HTBI primers and Arm-PCR of CDR3 regions. One entry per CDR3 protein results from TCRdb running MiXCR on the multiplex PCR reads. Among about 470,000 distinct CDR3 sequences listed, 14% to 15% were seen once. The CDR3 covers 11 residues. With 0 bases removed from V and 10 bases from J, the gap between germline ends came to 4 bases. CDR1 MNHEY and CDR2 SVGEGT come from the germline V gene. This sample also appeared in a second study, on T cells in Graves' hyperthyroidism and ophthalmopathy. That investigation notes: Over 18 months, lack of ophthalmopathy progression marked Graves' hyperthyroidism as stable.

The chain uses TRBV6-2 or TRBV6-3 and TRBJ2-1; D call uncertain. This receptor was taken from a woman in her 30s with Graves disease. Sequencing used peripheral blood mononuclear cells (PBMCs), obtained at new diagnosis, from a patient treated with antithyroid drugs. The CDR3 protein is CASSYSTEQFF. The CDR3 nucleotides read TGTGCCAGCAGTTACTCGACAGAGCAGTTCTTC.